This entry features one T cell receptor (beta chain) sequence. With 4 bases removed from V and 3 bases from J, the gap between germline ends came to 11 bases. Looked up from germline, CDR1 is SGDLS and CDR2 is YYNGEE. The CDR3 covers 13 residues. This entry comes from a study of control samples from healthy donors and cancer patients. Produced via immunoSEQ multiplex PCR; TCRdb's table is partial and in-frame only. The sample lists approximately 150,000 clones, around nine tenths seen once, with approximately 0.7% in the top ten. Sequencing used blood. The receptor was derived from a woman in her thirties in good health. The gene calls are TRBV9 and TRBJ2-7; unclear D gene. The CDR3 sequence is CASSRMVGYEQYF. The CDR3 nucleotides are TGTGCCAGCAGCAGAATGGTAGGCTACGAGCAGTACTTC.